This T cell receptor (beta chain) is from a study of ipilimumab plus nivolumab after autologous stem cell transplantation. The overall study: Median doses per patient: a few ipilimumab, about eight nivolumab. Study results and caveats: Authors suggest TCR repertoire, Treg phenotype and gut microbiota support further study.

Checkpoint therapy with ipilimumab 1 mg/kg began 14 to 28 days after transplant. Dosing: nivolumab 3 mg/kg IV, weeks 1, 4, 7, 10, then every two weeks to week 26. Libraries were prepared by immunoSEQ multiplex PCR; TCRdb keeps only in-frame clonotypes and omits some of them. There are some 6,500 clones in the sample; 85% to 90% occur only once, and about 4.8% lies in the top ten. This clone was observed a single time. The antigen remains unidentified. Trimming pared 6 bases from V and 6 bases from J, leaving 16 bases between. CDR3 size: 14 residues. Looked up from germline, CDR1 is MNHEY and CDR2 is SMNVEV (reference sequence).

The chain joins TRBV27 to TRBJ2-3; D ambiguous. The receptor's source is a female donor with multiple myeloma. The material was PBMCs, obtained in a trial of ipilimumab plus nivolumab as post-transplant consolidation. The CDR3 nucleotides are TGTGCCAGCAGGTACCATCTAGGTCTTGATACGCAGTATTTT. This translates into CASRYHLGLDTQYF.